What follows is one TCR beta chain and its context. Its antigen remains unknown. The data stem from a study of T cell repertoires in cytomegalovirus infection. Study-level background: CMV epitopes used comprised recently identified HLA-C-restricted ones and well-studied HLA-B-restricted ones. Public signatures in TCR beta pointed to CMV infection and matching HLA type. Regarding the study as a whole: The ex vivo response was dominated by HLA-C-restricted CMV-specific TCR beta clonotypes.

One entry per CDR3 protein results from TCRdb running MiXCR on the reads. The data show roughly 80,000 distinct CDR3 sequences, roughly 40% seen once. This CDR3 comprises 13 residues. The V end lost 5 bases, the J end lost 10 bases, and 17 bases lay between the germline ends. The germline V gene encodes CDR1 ENHRY and CDR2 SYGVKD. The chain employs TRBV10-3 and TRBJ1-1; D not certain. The clonotype originates from a human donor in good health (CMV status not recorded). Some clones in this sample may be carry-over from other donors' samples. The specimen comprised CD8+ T cells from cultured PBMCs, sampled from culture after CMV antigen stimulation. The CDR3, as DNA: TGTGCCATCAGTCGCGACACGATATGGGGAGCTTTCTTT. It translates to CAISRDTIWGAFF.